This T cell receptor (beta chain) came from a study of T cell clones after liver transplantation (dated by TCRdb to about 2019). With respect to the entire study: ITN030ST, the source of the samples, was a randomized trial that attempted immunosuppression withdrawal within 2 years of liver transplantation. The study cohort included 8 liver transplant recipients, of whom 3 were classified as tolerant and 5 as non-tolerant. Third party-reactive TCRbeta sequences from pre-transplant MLRs were also identified as an antigen-independent comparator for donor-reactive sequences. Of the eight recipients, three were HCV-positive, while the remaining recipients had been transplanted for non-autoimmune, non-viral indications. Blood samples were taken pre-transplant, pre-randomization before withdrawal, and post-randomization after full withdrawal or failed withdrawal. Tolerance was defined as complete withdrawal of immunosuppression for at least one year without a rise in liver enzymes beyond twice the upper limit of normal. Subjects received no induction therapy and standard immunosuppression until randomization at 12-24 months post-transplant. Donor-reactive T cell clones were identified using TCRbeta sequencing after a pre-transplant mixed lymphocyte reaction and were then followed in post-transplant blood. The full study reports these points: Low numbers of available donor cells limited the measurable donor-reactive repertoire in two subjects. The conclusions were preliminary, being limited by small, heterogeneous patient numbers and by non-standardized post-transplant time points. A greater decline was seen for donor-reactive sequences than for third party-reactive sequences, suggesting partial antigen-specific deletion unrelated to withdrawal success. After accounting for repertoire turnover, donor-reactive detection was significantly reduced in 7 of 8 subjects for CD4 and 8 of 8 for CD8. Since no allograft tissue specimens were available, donor-reactive T cells may have migrated into the graft instead of being deleted. In most of the 8 subjects, regardless of tolerance or HCV status, circulating donor-reactive CD4 TCRbeta sequences dropped significantly post-transplant.

The germline V gene (reference sequence) supplies CDR1 GTSNPN and CDR2 SVGIG. V lost 4 bases and J lost 1 base; the stretch between them is 19 bases long. From cysteine to phenylalanine, the CDR3 is 16 amino acids long. The kept DNA is CDR3 alone, 48 bases in frame from the first base. Using immunoSEQ, frozen genomic DNA was subjected to high-throughput TCRbeta CDR3 sequencing, a process that included PCR amplification, mapping, bias correction and internal controls. Under the source paper's analysis protocol: Productive rearrangements were retained, and unique TCRbeta sequences were defined by the CDR3 nucleotide sequence together with the V and J gene. A sequence counted as donor-reactive only if the sequence showed at least 5-fold expansion in CFSE-low cells compared with unstimulated pre-transplant cells and had a frequency of at least 0.01%. Per-subject minimum frequency thresholds, based on the lowest-template unstimulated sample, ensured at least 90% detection power. Jensen-Shannon divergence between the top 1000 TCRbeta sequences after and before transplant was used to measure repertoire turnover. Two-sided Fisher's exact tests were used to test for changes in the detection of donor-reactive sequences. TCRdb provides this immuneACCESS table in a form limited to in-frame rearrangements. Some clones are lacking; in checked studies, under half of them reflect an unresolved V gene, and why the rest are absent is not known. That table furnishes V, J and clone size, whereas the DNA furnished D and trimming. For this sample the table gives 90,000 to 120,000 clones, of which approximately 85% were detected only once. The ten largest clonotypes hold about 0.89% of the sample.

The label giving this sample's time point can be read as: pre-transplant. Unstimulated PBMCs, after thawing, were stained for CD3, CD4 and CD8 and then FACS-sorted into CD3+CD4+ and CD3+CD8+ populations. Each of the 8 studied subjects was randomized to immunosuppression withdrawal. The Qiagen DNeasy Blood and Tissue Kit was used for isolation of genomic DNA. Remarks on this clone: Its antigen remains unidentified. Base qualities are not recorded, but no much larger clone differs from it by a single base.

The starting material was CD4+ T cells from blood, obtained before liver transplant. The sequence came from a human donor who received a liver transplant. Here the chain combines TRBV30 and TRBJ2-5; a tentative D match to TRBD2 spans 6 bases. The CDR3: CAWKKIFSGAQETQYF. The DNA is TGTGCCTGGAAAAAGATTTTTAGCGGAGCCCAAGAGACCCAGTACTTC. This CDR3, with the reference TRBV30 and TRBJ2-5 proteins standing in past its ends, gives the full variable domain SQTIHQWPATLVQPVGSPLSLECTVEGTSNPNLYWYRQAAGRGLQLLFYSVGIGQISSEVPQNLSASRPQDRQFILSSKKLLLSDSGFYLCAWKKIFSGAQETQYFGPGTRLLVL.